This record concerns one TCR beta chain sequence. Its antigen remains unidentified. This specimen comes from a study of cytomegalovirus exposure and HLA in healthy donors. Turning to the study itself: The 110 million or so unique TCR beta sequences, from 150 million to 200 million T cells, were found by an earlier analysis.

The PCR used 60 Vbeta and 13 Jbeta primers. TCRdb's copy holds only in-frame clones and misses some; the assay was immunoSEQ multiplex PCR. The profile shows tens of thousands of clones, under 80% of them singletons. The study, taken as a whole, reports: Researchers counted around 150 TCR beta chains as cytomegalovirus-associated.

The CDR3 is 19 residues long. Unmatched junction bases numbered 8, after V lost 1 base and J lost 0 bases. The germline V gene has CDR1 SGDLS and CDR2 YYNGEE. The V call is TRBV9, the J call TRBJ2-1, with 12 bases aligning to TRBD2. The receptor was derived from a male donor in good health and CMV-seropositive. Sequencing used PBMCs. In nucleotides, the CDR3 is TGTGCCAGCAGCGTAAGGACTAGCGGGAAAAGGGGCTCCTACAATGAGCAGTTCTTC. This gives the protein CASSVRTSGKRGSYNEQFF.